This entry is about one TCR beta chain. Treatment specified: oral pan-JAK inhibitor, 5-10 mg twice daily. The data derive from a study of CD8+ T cells in alopecia areata. RNA extraction and reverse transcription yielded cDNA as sequencing template. Sequenced by immunoSEQ multiplex PCR; TCRdb stores in-frame clones only, minus some. The sample contains 130,000 to 150,000 clones, around four fifths of which appear only once. J lost 3 bases, V lost 4 bases, and 12 bases had no gene match. CDR3 size: 17 residues. Germline V gene sequence: CDR1 SGHRS, CDR2 YFSETQ. V gene TRBV5-1 combines with J gene TRBJ2-2; 7 positions agree with TRBD1. Sequenced here: CD8+ T cells sorted from blood, sampled at week 4, from a patient treated with tofacitinib. This sequence was found in a human donor with alopecia areata. The CDR3 coding sequence is TGCGCCAGCAGCCTCCCGATCGACAGGGAGTACACCGGGGAGCTGTTTTTT. This codes for CASSLPIDREYTGELFF.